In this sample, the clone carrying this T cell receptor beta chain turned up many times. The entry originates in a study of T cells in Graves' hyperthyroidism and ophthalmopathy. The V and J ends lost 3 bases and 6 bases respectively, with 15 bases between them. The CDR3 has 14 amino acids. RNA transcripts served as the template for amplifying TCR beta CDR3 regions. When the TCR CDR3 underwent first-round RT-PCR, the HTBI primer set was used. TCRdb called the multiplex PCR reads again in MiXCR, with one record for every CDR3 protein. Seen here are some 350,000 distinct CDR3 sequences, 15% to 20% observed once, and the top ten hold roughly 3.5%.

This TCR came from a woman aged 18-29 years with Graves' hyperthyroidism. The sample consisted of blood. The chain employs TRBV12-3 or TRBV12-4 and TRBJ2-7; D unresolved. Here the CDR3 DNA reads TGTGCCAGCAGTTTTGGACGGCGAAGGAGCGAGCAGTACTTC. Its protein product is CASSFGRRRSEQYF.